This TCR beta chain was identified in a study of control samples from healthy donors and cancer patients (dated by TCRdb to 2020 to 2021). Library creation used the immunoSEQ multiplex PCR assay. TCRdb holds this immuneACCESS table with in-frame rearrangements only. Some clones are missing; in checked studies, unresolved V genes explain under half, and the rest has no known cause. This sample is represented by about 410,000 clones; about nine tenths of them were singletons. Of the sample, more than 6% is held by the ten largest clones. Only a few counts were recorded for this clone. Its specific antigen is unknown. Base qualities are not at hand, and no much larger clone is one base apart. The TCR was taken from a man between 35 and 55 years old with head and neck cancer. The sample comprised PBMCs.

The nucleotides read TGTGCCAGCAGCGGGACAGGGGATACTGAAGCTTTCTTT. This gives the protein CASSGTGDTEAFF. The chain employs TRBV5-5 and TRBJ1-1; the junction holds 10 bases that match TRBD1. V has 4 bases trimmed and J has 5 bases trimmed; junction bases matching no gene number 2. The CDR3 spans 13 residues, from the cysteine through the phenylalanine. Only CDR3 DNA remains: 39 bases, in frame from the first base. CDR1 and CDR2, looked up from the germline V gene (reference sequence), are SGHKS and YYEKEE.